Given below is one TCR beta chain in context. Its antigen is currently not known. No base quality values were provided; no much bigger clone lies one nucleotide off. Explained via the paper, the time point label denotes: peripheral blood 6 weeks after treatment start. A cohort of 30 or so patients with locally advanced or metastatic urothelial carcinoma, treated at Memorial Sloan Kettering on a trial protocol, was included. Peripheral blood mononuclear cells were collected from each patient pretreatment and during treatment, giving between 1 and 8 total time points per patient. The Qiagen DNeasy Blood extraction kit was used to purify genomic DNA from total PBMCs and tumor samples. PBMCs were collected pretreatment and during treatment and were isolated and stored as previously described. Each PCR received spiked-in synthetic TCR analog templates so that absolute template abundance could be estimated from read counts. TCRbeta CDR3 regions were amplified from genomic DNA with bias-controlled V and J gene primers using the immunoSEQ assay. Sequencing of rearranged TCRbeta segments was performed at approximately 20X coverage. Per the original workflow: Clustering was used to correct sequencing errors, and CDR3s were annotated against IMGT to assign V, D and J genes. Only productive TCRbeta rearrangements were used in downstream analyses, excluding out-of-frame or stop-codon sequences. To compute clonality, Shannon entropy was normalized by the log of the number of unique productive sequences and then subtracted from one. Fisher's exact test with Benjamini-Hochberg correction, at a threshold of adjusted p below 0.01, was used to find clones that differed between time points or between blood and tumor. In its TCRdb copy, this immuneACCESS table keeps in-frame sequences only and misses some clones. Where compared with another copy, unresolved V genes explain less than half of these, and the others have no known cause. Clone size and the V and J calls come from that table; the DNA yielded D and trimming. In this sample the table shows more than 95,000 clones, 80% to 90% of which occur a single time. The ten largest account for about 1.5% of the sample.

The entry originates in a study of PD-L1 blockade in urothelial cancer (dated by TCRdb to the late 2010s). With regard to the full study: Therapy was started at some point between 2012 and 2014 for all patients, and atezolizumab 1,200 mg was administered intravenously every 3 weeks. About 90% of the 29 patients were identified as males with urothelial cancer of bladder origin, and a prior smoking history was reported by 18 of 29 patients. Patients had an ECOG performance status of 0 or 1 and had received between 0 and 3 prior chemotherapy regimens. Blood samples were analyzed at two time points: 3 weeks after treatment start (second dose) and 6 weeks after treatment start. Blood samples gave a median of approximately 150,000 T cells and approximately 80,000 unique TCRs, with a median clonality of 0.080. The study was an exploratory multi-omic analysis of somatic, immune and clinical correlates of response to PD-L1 blockade with atezolizumab in urothelial cancer. TCR sequencing covered pretreatment tumor samples and matched, serially collected peripheral blood taken before and after atezolizumab treatment. Durable clinical benefit was defined as progression-free survival longer than 6 months, and TCR features were also tested against progression-free and overall survival. Whole exome sequencing and RNA sequencing of pretreatment tumors were performed alongside TCR sequencing in the same patients. Roughly 9 patients reached durable clinical benefit, while 20 to 25 patients did not. Around 30 patients had pretreatment blood TCR-seq, approximately 24 had at least one posttreatment blood collection, and approximately 24 had tumor TCR-seq.

Taken from the germline V gene, the CDR1 and CDR2 loops are MDHEN and SYDVKM. Its CDR3 holds 14 amino acids, cysteine through phenylalanine. Of the read, only the CDR3 DNA is kept; its 42 bases are in frame from base 1. V loses 10 bases, J loses 1 base, and the germline ends lie 14 bases apart. General conclusions and limits of the study: A pretreatment peripheral blood TCR clonality below the median was linked to improved progression-free and overall survival. Because the sample size was small (n ≈ 28) and many of the analyses were exploratory, the results are meant to be hypothesis-generating. Greater expansion of tumor-associated TCR clones in peripheral blood 3 weeks after the start of treatment was observed in patients with durable benefit (n ≈ 22, p = 0.022).

The receptor was isolated from a man aged 55-75 years with urothelial cancer. Sequencing used PBMCs, obtained around atezolizumab (anti-PD-L1) treatment. The V gene is TRBV28 and the J gene is TRBJ2-1, and TRBD1 may be the D gene, going by 8 matching bases. The DNA reads as follows: TGTGCCACCGAACAGGGGGGGTCCTACAATGAGCAGTTCTTC. It is translated as CATEQGGSYNEQFF.